This passage covers 29 T cell receptor beta chains from one sample sequenced in a study of technical replicates of blood from several donors. Sequencing used immunoSEQ multiplex PCR; TCRdb keeps in-frame clones, though not all of them. The profile shows about 56,000 clones, about 94% of them singletons. The specimen sequenced was PBMCs. These receptors came from a human donor in good health. Some clones in this sample may be carry-over from other donors' samples.

The V call is TRBV7-2, the J call TRBJ2-7; tentative D call: TRBD1 (6 bases). Germline assignment: CDR1 SGHTA and CDR2 FQGNSA. V shed 6 bases and J shed 2 bases, with 17 bases lying between them. The CDR3 length is 15 residues. CDR3 amino acids: CASSELGGRAYEQYF. The CDR3 nucleotides are TGTGCCAGCAGTGAACTAGGGGGACGGGCCTACGAGCAGTACTTC.

V and J are TRBV4-2 and TRBJ2-1, with 9 bases aligning to TRBD1. The CDR3 is 17 amino acids. V shed 4 bases and J 6 bases; nucleotides not matched to a gene: 13. Germline CDR1 and CDR2: LGHNA and YNFKEQ. CDR3 sequence reads: CASSRRPGQGMGNEQFF. CDR3 DNA sequence: TGTGCCAGCAGCCGAAGACCGGGACAGGGAATGGGCAATGAGCAGTTCTTC.

The chain uses TRBV5-1 and TRBJ1-1, with 9 nucleotides matching TRBD1. The CDR3 consists of 14 residues. From germline, CDR1 is SGHRS and CDR2 YFSETQ. Trimming removed 4 bases from V and 4 bases from J; junction bases left unmatched: 5. The CDR3: CASSPDRGGTEAFF. Written as DNA, the CDR3 is TGCGCCAGCAGCCCGGACAGGGGAGGCACTGAAGCTTTCTTT.

The DNA for the CDR3 is TGTGCCAGCAGTCGTGGACCGGGACTCAGGTACCAAGAGACCCAGTACTTC. Its translation is CASSRGPGLRYQETQYF. This chain uses TRBV27 with TRBJ2-5; D may be TRBD2 (6 bases). Trimming stripped 5 bases from V and 0 bases from J, with 19 bases between. There are 17 residues in the CDR3. In germline, CDR1 is MNHEY, CDR2 SMNVEV (reference sequence).

V is TRBV7-2 and J is TRBJ1-5; tentatively, D is TRBD1 (6 bases). The germline V gene has CDR1 SGHTA and CDR2 FQGNSA. V dropped 1 base and J dropped 10 bases, with 23 bases sitting between them. The CDR3 consists of 17 residues. The CDR3 nucleotides are TGTGCCAGCAGCTTAGGAGGTTCGTGGGGGACACCATCACCCCAGCATTTT. This translates into CASSLGGSWGTPSPQHF.

In its sample, this clone was seen a few times. The rearrangement joins TRBV5-1 to TRBJ2-5; 9 bases match TRBD2. Trimming cost V 2 bases and J 5 bases; bases outside gene matches: 7. This CDR3 is 15 amino acids long. Germline CDR1 is SGHRS and CDR2 is YFSETQ. The CDR3 bases are TGCGCCAGCAGCTTCGGTAGCGGGGGATCGGAGACCCAGTACTTC. This gives the protein CASSFGSGGSETQYF.

The chain couples TRBV25-1 to TRBJ2-7; 9 nucleotides line up with TRBD1. Germline CDR1 and CDR2: MGHDK and SYGVNS. CDR3 size: 13 residues. V shed 8 bases, J shed 3 bases, and the junction held 5 bases outside the gene matches. CDR3: CASSGQGLYEQYF. The DNA for the CDR3 is TGTGCCAGCTCCGGACAGGGGCTCTACGAGCAGTACTTC.

V and J are TRBV5-4 and TRBJ1-2, with D possibly being TRBD1 (6 bases). The CDR3 extends over 12 amino acids. Deletions cut 2 bases from V and 7 bases from J, with 9 bases between. Germline V gene lookup returns CDR1 SGHNT and CDR2 YYREEE (reference sequence). The CDR3 loop is CASSLQGSGYTF. CDR3 sequence (DNA): TGTGCCAGCAGCTTACAGGGTAGTGGCTACACCTTC.

The gene calls are TRBV7-2 and TRBJ2-7, with 7 bases lining up with TRBD2. V shed 5 bases, J shed 6 bases, and the junction held 10 bases outside the gene matches. This CDR3 has 14 amino acids. Germline-derived CDR1 and CDR2 are SGHTA and FQGNSA. CDR3 nucleotides: TGTGCCAGCAGCATCCAGGCGGGGGTCTCCGAGCAGTACTTC. Its protein product is CASSIQAGVSEQYF.

The chain uses TRBV6-6 and TRBJ1-5, with a tentative D call TRBD1 (6 bases). The V end lost 6 bases, the J end lost 2 bases, and 17 bases lay between the germline ends. The CDR3 has 16 amino acids. Germline loops: CDR1 MNHNY, CDR2 SVGAGI (reference sequence). The CDR3 here is CASSLSGQIGNQPQHF. In nucleotides, the CDR3 is TGTGCCAGCAGCCTTTCCGGACAGATTGGCAATCAGCCCCAGCATTTT.

This rearrangement joins TRBV4-1 to TRBJ1-2; no clear D gene. CDR1 and CDR2 from the germline V gene are MGHRA and YSYEKL. The germline V and J ends were trimmed by 4 bases and 6 bases, with 15 bases remaining between them. CDR3 length equals 14 residues. CDR3 bases: TGCGCCAGCAGCCTACAAGATGGCCTGGATGGCTACACCTTC. Amino acid sequence: CASSLQDGLDGYTF.

This clone appeared a single time. This chain joins TRBV15 and TRBJ2-2; 7 positions agree with TRBD1. V trimming: 0 bases; J trimming: 2 bases; junction bases outside the gene matches: 12. The germline CDR1 and CDR2 sequences are LNHNV and YYDKDF (reference sequence). CDR3 size: 19 residues. The CDR3 is CATSRDRIGRGTNTGELFF. CDR3 sequence (DNA): TGTGCCACCAGCAGAGATCGCATTGGCAGGGGGACCAACACCGGGGAGCTGTTTTTT. Variable domain in full (rest from reference TRBV15 and TRBJ2-2): DAMVIQNPRYQVTQFGKPVTLSCSQTLNHNVMYWYQQKSSQAPKLLFHYYDKDFNNEADTPDNFQSRRPNTSFCFLDIRSPGLGDTAMYLCATSRDRIGRGTNTGELFFGEGSRLTVL.

V and J are TRBV7-9 and TRBJ1-2; 7 bases align to TRBD1. Germline V gives CDR1 SEHNR, CDR2 FQNEAQ (reference sequence). The CDR3 length is 15 residues. V lost 5 bases, J lost 1 base, and 7 bases stayed unmatched. CDR3 in amino acids: CASSQGQLSNYGYTF. The CDR3 DNA reads TGTGCCAGCAGCCAGGGACAGCTTAGTAACTATGGCTACACCTTC. Filled out from reference TRBV7-9 and TRBJ1-2, the complete variable domain reads DTGVSQNPRHKITKRGQNVTFRCDPISEHNRLYWYRQTLGQGPEFLTYFQNEAQLEKSRLLSDRFSAERPKGSFSTLEIQRTEQGDSAMYLCASSQGQLSNYGYTFGSGTRLTVV.

The V gene is TRBV19, the J gene TRBJ2-7, with D possibly TRBD2 on 6 matching bases. CDR3 length: 15 residues. V shed 4 bases and J shed 1 base, with 14 bases lying between them. The germline V gene encodes CDR1 LNHDA and CDR2 SQIVND (reference sequence). The CDR3 reads CASSTTGTGSYEQYF. The CDR3 coding sequence is TGTGCCAGTAGTACCACCGGGACTGGTTCCTACGAGCAGTACTTC.

Here the CDR3 reads CASSHGGTYNEQFF. DNA of the CDR3: TGCGCCAGCAGCCACGGGGGGACCTACAATGAGCAGTTCTTC. The chain couples TRBV5-1 to TRBJ2-1; 7 bases fit TRBD2. CDR1 and CDR2 (germline): SGHRS, YFSETQ. CDR3 size: 14 residues. J lost 2 bases, V lost 4 bases, and 3 bases had no gene match.

V usage is TRBV5-1 and J usage is TRBJ2-3, with TRBD1 matching 8 bases. Per germline, CDR1 SGHRS and CDR2 YFSETQ. Unmatched junction bases numbered 3, after V lost 3 bases and J lost 9 bases. This CDR3 is built from 12 residues. Written as DNA, the CDR3 is TGCGCCAGCAGCTCCGGACAGGGCACGCAGTATTTT. It yields the protein CASSSGQGTQYF.

This chain uses TRBV11-1 with TRBJ1-1; 8 bases fit TRBD1. V was clipped by 4 bases and J by 8 bases; unmatched bases: 3. Germline CDR1 is SGHAT and CDR2 is FQDESV (reference sequence). This CDR3 is built from 12 residues. The DNA of the CDR3 is TGTGCCAGCAGCTCGGACAGGGAGGAAGCTTTCTTT. It translates to CASSSDREEAFF.

The gene calls are TRBV7-9 and TRBJ2-7; tentatively, D is TRBD2 (7 bases). The CDR3 covers 17 residues. Between the trimmed V and J ends, which lost 5 bases and 2 bases, there was a span of 22 bases. Per germline, CDR1 SEHNR and CDR2 FQNEAQ (reference sequence). CDR3: CASSPEGGQGGPYEQYF. In DNA form, the CDR3 reads TGTGCCAGCAGCCCAGAGGGGGGGCAGGGAGGTCCCTACGAGCAGTACTTC.

The rearrangement joins TRBV18 to TRBJ1-3; D is perhaps TRBD1 (5 bases). The length of the CDR3 is 16 residues. Trimming shortened V by 0 bases and J by 4 bases, and 13 bases separated the two germline ends. Germline values: CDR1 KGHSH, CDR2 LQKENI. The CDR3 spells CASSPPGGAAGNTIYF. The CDR3 bases are TGTGCCAGCTCACCACCGGGAGGGGCCGCGGGAAACACCATATATTTT.

With respect to this clone: Other DNA sequences from this sample encode an identical CDR3 as well. The chain uses TRBV30 and TRBJ2-7, with 7 positions matching TRBD1. The CDR3 is 12 residues long. Germline trimming cut 5 bases from V and 1 base from J; bases unmatched to any gene: 2. Germline CDR1 is GTSNPN and CDR2 is SVGIG (reference sequence). The CDR3 here is CAWSTGSYEQYF. In DNA, the CDR3 is TGTGCCTGGTCGACAGGGTCCTACGAGCAGTACTTC.

The V call is TRBV2, the J call TRBJ1-3; TRBD1 aligns across 7 bases. V was clipped by 6 bases and J by 0 bases; unmatched bases: 8. Germline V gene data show CDR1 as SNHLY and CDR2 as FYNNEI. This CDR3 is built from 16 residues. The chain's CDR3 is CASSTGTVDSGNTIYF. CDR3 nucleotide sequence: TGTGCCAGCAGCACTGGGACAGTCGACTCTGGAAACACCATATATTTT.

The chain carries TRBV5-1 and TRBJ2-7; D ambiguous. V lost 4 bases to trimming and J lost 4 bases, with 12 bases between them. In germline, CDR1 is SGHRS, CDR2 YFSETQ. The CDR3 extends over 13 amino acids. The CDR3 loop reads CASSPSSIYEQYF. CDR3 nucleotides: TGCGCCAGCAGCCCGAGCTCCATATACGAGCAGTACTTC. The whole variable domain, remainder taken from reference TRBV5-1 and TRBJ2-7, is KAGVTQTPRYLIKTRGQQVTLSCSPISGHRSVSWYQQTPGQGLQFLFEYFSETQRNKGNFPGRFSGRQFSNSRSEMNVSTLELGDSALYLCASSPSSIYEQYFGPGTRLTVT.

The chain couples TRBV2 to TRBJ2-2, with 13 bases matching TRBD2. This CDR3 has 16 amino acids. V dropped 6 bases and J dropped 1; count of bases not matched to a gene: 2. Germline V lookup: CDR1 SNHLY, CDR2 FYNNEI. CDR3 coding DNA: TGTGCCAGCAGCCGACTAGCGGGGGGGAACACCGGGGAGCTGTTTTTT. Residues: CASSRLAGGNTGELFF.

This clone was seen only a few times. The gene calls are TRBV7-8 and TRBJ1-4; a weak D match, TRBD1 (5 bases). The CDR3 runs to 15 residues. Trimming removed 1 base at V and 7 bases at J, with 13 bases between. Per the germline V gene, CDR1 is SGHVS and CDR2 is FQNEAQ. CDR3 residues: CASSLVLGLGEKLFF. CDR3 DNA: TGTGCCAGCAGCTTAGTCCTGGGGCTGGGTGAAAAACTGTTTTTT.

V usage is TRBV7-8 and J usage is TRBJ2-3; 11 nucleotides align to TRBD2. The CDR3 has 17 residues. Trimming at V came to 5 bases and at J to 6 bases, leaving 13 bases not matched to a gene. The V gene's germline CDR1 is SGHVS and CDR2 FQNEAQ. The CDR3 sequence is CASSAGTSGTIRDTQYF. As DNA, the CDR3 is TGTGCCAGCAGCGCCGGGACTAGCGGTACGATAAGGGATACGCAGTATTTT. Full variable domain (outside the CDR3, taken from reference TRBV7-8 and TRBJ2-3): GAGVSQSPRYKVAKRGQDVALRCDPISGHVSLFWYQQALGQGPEFLTYFQNEAQLDKSGLPSDRFFAERPEGSVSTLKIQRTQQEDSAVYLCASSAGTSGTIRDTQYFGPGTRLTVL.

CDR3 nucleotide sequence: TGTGCCAGTAGTGTGCACAGGGGAGCCGAGCAGTACTTC. Its translation: CASSVHRGAEQYF. This chain uses TRBV19 with TRBJ2-7; 7 bases map to TRBD1. CDR1 is LNHDA, CDR2 SQIVND, per germline (reference sequence). The CDR3 sequence is 13 residues long. Losses at the gene ends were 5 bases for V and 6 bases for J; bases not matched to a gene: 7.

The chain combines TRBV18 with TRBJ2-7; D might be TRBD2 (5 bases). V lost 3 bases and J lost 5, with 14 bases in between. This CDR3 spans 14 amino acids. The germline V gene has CDR1 KGHSH and CDR2 LQKENI. CDR3 sequence reads: CASSPQEAANEQYF. CDR3 sequence (DNA): TGTGCCAGCTCACCCCAGGAGGCGGCCAACGAGCAGTACTTC.

The chain uses TRBV18 and TRBJ2-1; 9 nucleotides line up with TRBD1. Unmatched junction bases numbered 6, after V lost 5 bases and J lost 4 bases. The CDR3 covers 15 residues. In germline, CDR1 is KGHSH, CDR2 LQKENI. In nucleotides, the CDR3 is TGTGCCAGCTCATCGGGACAGGGATCTTACAATGAGCAGTTCTTC. This translates into CASSSGQGSYNEQFF.

This chain uses TRBV14 with TRBJ2-3; D is uncertain. The germline V and J ends were trimmed by 0 bases and 2 bases, with 6 bases remaining between them. This CDR3 contains 14 residues. Per germline, CDR1 SGHDN and CDR2 FVKESK. The CDR3 protein is CASSQDQYTDTQYF. The CDR3, as DNA: TGTGCCAGCAGCCAAGATCAGTACACAGATACGCAGTATTTT.